The 32 T cell receptor beta chains given below trace back to one sample, sequenced in a study of blood T cell repertoires in COVID-19. The assay was immunoSEQ multiplex PCR, and TCRdb's table has in-frame clones only and misses some. The sample has roughly 110,000 clones; around 89% are singletons. Sequencing used peripheral blood. The receptors derive from a man aged 40-49 years with active or convalescent COVID-19.

The chain employs TRBV19 and TRBJ1-4; D unresolved. Germline CDR1 reads LNHDA; CDR2 reads SQIVND (reference sequence). The CDR3 has 12 residues. V dropped 5 bases and J dropped 10 bases, with 11 bases sitting between them. The CDR3 here is CASSYPRGKLFF. The CDR3 DNA follows: TGTGCCAGTAGTTATCCCCGAGGAAAACTGTTTTTT.

The chain carries TRBV5-1 and TRBJ1-3, with TRBD1 matching over 7 bases. There are 15 residues in the CDR3. Germline trimming cut 3 bases from V and 2 bases from J; bases unmatched to any gene: 5. Per the germline V gene, CDR1 is SGHRS and CDR2 is YFSETQ. CDR3 coding DNA: TGCGCCAGCAGCTGGGACAGCTTAACTGGAAACACCATATATTTT. Translating gives CASSWDSLTGNTIYF. Together with reference TRBV5-1 and TRBJ1-3, the CDR3 gives the full variable domain: KAGVTQTPRYLIKTRGQQVTLSCSPISGHRSVSWYQQTPGQGLQFLFEYFSETQRNKGNFPGRFSGRQFSNSRSEMNVSTLELGDSALYLCASSWDSLTGNTIYFGEGSWLTVV.

The rearrangement links TRBV5-5 to TRBJ1-1; D possibly corresponds to TRBD1 (5 bases). The CDR3 covers 15 residues. Looked up from germline, CDR1 is SGHKS and CDR2 is YYEKEE (reference sequence). The germline V and J ends were trimmed by 2 bases and 0 bases, with 11 bases remaining between them. The chain's CDR3 is CASSLSRQMNTEAFF. The CDR3, as DNA: TGTGCCAGCAGCTTAAGCCGACAGATGAACACTGAAGCTTTCTTT. Filled out from reference TRBV5-5 and TRBJ1-1, the complete variable domain reads DAGVTQSPTHLIKTRGQQVTLRCSPISGHKSVSWYQQVLGQGPQFIFQYYEKEERGRGNFPDRFSARQFPNYSSELNVNALLLGDSALYLCASSLSRQMNTEAFFGQGTRLTVV.

This clone showed up just once. The V gene is TRBV27, the J gene TRBJ2-7; perhaps TRBD1 as D (5 bases). CDR3 size: 13 residues. Germline CDR1 is MNHEY and CDR2 is SMNVEV (reference sequence). V lost 6 bases and J 2 bases, leaving 11 bases between the germline ends. This chain's CDR3 is CASRTGITYEQYF. CDR3 bases: TGTGCCAGCAGAACAGGAATAACCTACGAGCAGTACTTC.

This clone has just a few counts. The chain couples TRBV7-3 to TRBJ2-1; possibly TRBD2 for D (7 bases). Germline CDR1 and CDR2: SGHTA and FQGTGA. V lost 2 bases and J 5 bases, leaving 13 bases between the germline ends. This CDR3 region has 15 residues. The CDR3 DNA is TGTGCCAGCAGCTTACAAAGCGGGGACAACAATGAGCAGTTCTTC. It specifies CASSLQSGDNNEQFF. Full variable domain (remainder filled in from reference TRBV7-3 and TRBJ2-1): GAGVSQTPSNKVTEKGKYVELRCDPISGHTALYWYRQSLGQGPEFLIYFQGTGAADDSGLPNDRFFAVRPEGSVSTLKIQRTERGDSAVYLCASSLQSGDNNEQFFGPGTRLTVL.

The V call is TRBV5-1, the J call TRBJ2-1; D is undetermined. The CDR3 runs 12 residues. Germline CDR1 is SGHRS and CDR2 is YFSETQ. Trimming left V 2 bases short and J 9 bases short, with 9 bases between. CDR3 region: CASSFQAFEQFF. DNA for the CDR3: TGCGCCAGCAGCTTCCAAGCATTTGAGCAGTTCTTC.

The V and J genes are TRBV5-1 and TRBJ1-4, with D maybe TRBD1 (6 bases). Germline V CDR1 and CDR2: SGHRS, YFSETQ. The CDR3 has 14 residues. The V and J ends lost 3 bases and 6 bases respectively, with 12 bases between them. The CDR3 DNA follows: TGCGCCAGCAGCTCATGGGACAAGGATGAAAAACTGTTTTTT. Translating gives CASSSWDKDEKLFF.

The V and J genes are TRBV30 and TRBJ1-1; no firm D call. Per the germline V gene, CDR1 is GTSNPN and CDR2 is SVGIG (reference sequence). The CDR3 totals 14 residues. The ends were cut back, 3 bases at V and 8 bases at J, with 19 bases in the middle. CDR3: CAWRTAGAGPEAFF. The CDR3 DNA sequence: TGTGCCTGGAGAACTGCGGGCGCGGGTCCGGAAGCTTTCTTT.

J is TRBJ2-1 and V is TRBV6-2 or TRBV6-3; 10 bases map to TRBD1. The germline CDR1 and CDR2 sequences are MNHEY and SVGEGT. There are 15 residues in the CDR3. Unmatched junction bases numbered 4, after V lost 2 bases and J lost 6 bases. CDR3 sequence reads: CASSYRQGAINEQFF. The CDR3 bases are TGTGCCAGCAGTTACAGACAGGGGGCGATCAATGAGCAGTTCTTC.

The chain has TRBV5-1 and TRBJ1-4, with D possibly TRBD1 on 6 matching bases. Germline CDR1 SGHRS, CDR2 YFSETQ. V was cut by 5 bases and J by 5 bases, with 13 bases left in between. This CDR3 comprises 14 residues. CDR3 protein: CASSQGTPNEKLFF. The CDR3 region has the DNA TGCGCCAGCAGTCAGGGGACGCCGAATGAAAAACTGTTTTTT.

This rearrangement joins TRBV21-1 to TRBJ2-5; the table's D call, TRBD1, has no DNA check behind it. TRBV21-1 is deemed a pseudogene. The CDR3 has 20 residues. The CDR3 DNA reads as TGTGCCAGCAGCAAATTGAGGGACAGGGACGTTGGGGTCGTTCAAGAGACCCAGTACTTC. It translates to CASSKLRDRDVGVVQETQYF.

This chain links TRBV27 with TRBJ1-6; no definite D call. The ends were cut back, 6 bases at V and 0 bases at J, with 9 bases in the middle. There are 15 residues in the CDR3. Germline V gene sequence: CDR1 MNHEY, CDR2 SMNVEV (reference sequence). CDR3 loop: CASSPGSSYNSPLHF. The CDR3 nucleotides are TGTGCCAGCAGCCCTGGTAGCTCCTATAATTCACCCCTCCACTTT.

This chain connects TRBV5-1 to TRBJ2-1; tentatively, D is TRBD2 (6 bases). This CDR3 comprises 15 residues. The V gene's germline CDR1 is SGHRS and CDR2 YFSETQ. Trimming took off 1 base at V and 7 bases at J, with 15 bases between the two ends. CDR3 loop: CASSLRTGVFNEQFF. As DNA, the CDR3 is TGCGCCAGCAGCTTGCGGACGGGAGTGTTTAATGAGCAGTTCTTC.

The chain recombines TRBV25-1 with TRBJ2-7; TRBD1 agrees at 8 bases. CDR3 size: 14 residues. V lost 3 bases, J lost 4 bases, and 5 bases stayed unmatched. Germline CDR1 and CDR2: MGHDK and SYGVNS. The CDR3 is CASSDFGQGYEQYF. CDR3 DNA sequence: TGTGCCAGCAGTGATTTCGGACAGGGTTACGAGCAGTACTTC.

CDR3 residues: CAVGGSSETQYF. The CDR3 nucleotides are TGTGCCGTCGGTGGTAGCTCAGAGACCCAGTACTTC. The V call is TRBV10-3, the J call TRBJ2-5; no reliable D call. This CDR3 spans 12 amino acids. Per germline, CDR1 ENHRY and CDR2 SYGVKD. V gave up 11 bases and J gave up 4 bases, with 14 bases separating them.

The rearrangement links TRBV11-2 to TRBJ1-2; D is possibly TRBD1 (5 bases). V lost 1 base to trimming and J lost 1 base, with 7 bases between them. The CDR3 extends over 14 amino acids. Looked up from germline, CDR1 is SGHAT and CDR2 is FQNNGV. CDR3 residues: CASSLGQGNYGYTF. For the CDR3, the DNA is TGTGCCAGCAGCTTAGGGCAGGGTAACTATGGCTACACCTTC.

V and J are TRBV7-8 and TRBJ2-7, with TRBD1 as a possible D gene (6 bases). CDR3 length equals 13 residues. Germline CDR1 reads SGHVS; CDR2 reads FQNEAQ. The V end was cut by 6 bases, the J end by 3 bases, with 12 bases between. CDR3 residues: CASRFDRFYEQYF. CDR3 bases: TGTGCCAGCAGATTCGACAGGTTCTACGAGCAGTACTTC.

The V gene is TRBV7-2, the J gene TRBJ2-1, with TRBD1 identical over 10 bases. In germline, CDR1 is SGHTA, CDR2 FQGNSA. Trimming removed 5 bases from V and 7 bases from J; junction bases left unmatched: 5. The CDR3 runs to 14 residues. CDR3 nucleotides: TGTGCCAGCAGCCTCTGGACAGGGGGTAATGAGCAGTTCTTC. Amino acid sequence: CASSLWTGGNEQFF.

The chain is built from TRBV7-9 and TRBJ2-1, with 7 bases aligning to TRBD2. The length of the CDR3 is 13 residues. The junction had 5 bases not matched to a gene; V was cut back by 5 bases and J by 7 bases. Germline CDR1 SEHNR, CDR2 FQNEAQ (reference sequence). The CDR3 loop reads CASSPGGWNEQFF. CDR3 DNA: TGTGCCAGCAGCCCCGGGGGGTGGAATGAGCAGTTCTTC.

The sample holds one count of this clone. The CDR3 DNA sequence: TGTGCCTCCGGGTCCTCTTATAATTCACCCCTCCACTTT. Its protein is CASGSSYNSPLHF. The chain combines TRBV30 with TRBJ1-6, with unresolved D. The CDR3 spans 13 residues. The germline V and J ends were trimmed by 7 bases and 4 bases, with 11 bases remaining between them. Germline CDR1 and CDR2: GTSNPN and SVGIG (reference sequence). Together with reference TRBV30 and TRBJ1-6, the CDR3 gives the full variable domain: SQTIHQWPATLVQPVGSPLSLECTVEGTSNPNLYWYRQAAGRGLQLLFYSVGIGQISSEVPQNLSASRPQDRQFILSSKKLLLSDSGFYLCASGSSYNSPLHFGNGTRLTVT.

This clone was detected only once. The rearrangement uses TRBV5-6 and TRBJ1-2; D unresolved. V shed 1 base and J shed 5 bases, with 6 bases lying between them. The germline V gene encodes CDR1 SGHDT and CDR2 YYEEEE. The CDR3 totals 12 residues. The CDR3 DNA follows: TGTGCCAGCAGCTTGTCCAGGTATGGCTACACCTTC. Its protein product is CASSLSRYGYTF.

This chain uses TRBV5-6 with TRBJ1-2, with unresolved D. Germline-derived CDR1 and CDR2 are SGHDT and YYEEEE. V lost 4 bases and J 2 bases, leaving 15 bases between the germline ends. The CDR3 consists of 15 residues. Written as DNA, the CDR3 is TGTGCCAGCAGCCGCCGGGATCTGTCCAACTATGGCTACACCTTC. Translated: CASSRRDLSNYGYTF.

The chain couples TRBV9 to TRBJ2-5, with TRBD1 as a possible D gene (5 bases). There are 14 residues in the CDR3. V was shortened by 2 bases and J by 0 bases, with 8 bases between the two germline ends. From germline, CDR1 is SGDLS and CDR2 YYNGEE. The CDR3 DNA reads as TGTGCCAGCAGCGTTGGGGCATACCAAGAGACCCAGTACTTC. It encodes CASSVGAYQETQYF.

CDR3 region: CASSIMSVNEKLFF. The CDR3 nucleotides are TGTGCCAGTAGTATAATGTCGGTGAATGAAAAACTGTTTTTT. This rearrangement joins TRBV19 to TRBJ1-4, with no clear D. V was shortened by 2 bases and J by 5 bases, with 9 bases between the two germline ends. Germline lookup yields CDR1 LNHDA and CDR2 SQIVND (reference sequence). The CDR3 length is 14 residues.

V and J are TRBV6-1 and TRBJ2-1, with D possibly being TRBD1 (5 bases). Germline CDR1 and CDR2: MNHNS and SASEGT. The V end lost 2 bases, the J end lost 4 bases, and 6 bases lay between the germline ends. The length of the CDR3 is 13 residues. CDR3 loop: CASSEYRYNEQFF. CDR3 nucleotide sequence: TGTGCCAGCAGTGAATACAGGTACAATGAGCAGTTCTTC.

The chain joins TRBV4-3 to TRBJ2-7; 7 bases are a match to TRBD2. Germline loops: CDR1 LGHNA, CDR2 YSLEER. The CDR3 extends over 15 amino acids. The V and J ends lost 4 bases and 1 base, in that order; junction bases with no gene match: 7. In DNA, the CDR3 is TGCGCCAGCAGCCCGGGGACTACTCGATCCTACGAGCAGTACTTC. This sequence encodes CASSPGTTRSYEQYF.

A few counts support this clone. The chain carries TRBV28 and TRBJ1-2; 7 nucleotides match TRBD1. The CDR3 totals 13 residues. The ends lost 5 bases at V and 8 bases at J; junction bases unmatched: 8. The germline V gene encodes CDR1 MDHEN and CDR2 SYDVKM. The CDR3 sequence is CASSEGQQGGYTF. Written as DNA, the CDR3 is TGTGCCAGCAGTGAGGGACAGCAAGGGGGCTACACCTTC.

CDR3 coding DNA: TGTGCCAGCAGCTTAAACTCCAGGTCCGCAGGGGGCTCTGGAAACACCATATATTTT. Amino acid sequence: CASSLNSRSAGGSGNTIYF. V usage is TRBV7-9 and J usage is TRBJ1-3; 7 nucleotides align to TRBD1. The CDR3 contains 19 residues. The germline CDR1 and CDR2 sequences are SEHNR and FQNEAQ (reference sequence). Trimming removed 2 bases from V and 0 bases from J; junction bases left unmatched: 13.

This clone was seen just once. V usage is TRBV6-2 or TRBV6-3 and J usage is TRBJ1-4; D not resolved. The V gene lost 4 bases and the J gene lost 9 bases, with 9 bases spanning the gap. CDR3 length equals 12 residues. Germline V gene data show CDR1 as MNHEY and CDR2 as SVGEGT. The CDR3 DNA is TGTGCCAGCAGTTTCGAGGGCCAAAAACTGTTTTTT. It yields the protein CASSFEGQKLFF.

The J gene is TRBJ2-7, the V gene TRBV19, with D possibly being TRBD2 (5 bases). V shed 6 bases and J shed 2 bases, with 17 bases lying between them. Germline assignment: CDR1 LNHDA and CDR2 SQIVND (reference sequence). This CDR3 contains 15 residues. The CDR3 DNA follows: TGTGCCAGTAGCACTTTTGAGGGATCAACCTACGAGCAGTACTTC. This encodes CASSTFEGSTYEQYF.

This clone was counted once. CDR3 in DNA: TGTGCCAGCAGCGGGACAGGGACGGCTTCACCCCTCCACTTT. This translates into CASSGTGTASPLHF. This chain uses TRBV28 with TRBJ1-6; 9 nucleotides match TRBD1. The V gene's germline CDR1 is MDHEN and CDR2 SYDVKM. Trimming took 6 bases from V and 9 from J; bases not matched to a gene: 6. The CDR3 extends over 14 amino acids.

The rearrangement links TRBV30 to TRBJ2-1; D might be TRBD2 (6 bases). V shed 6 bases and J shed 4 bases, with 7 bases lying between them. The CDR3 contains 11 residues. Germline lookup yields CDR1 GTSNPN and CDR2 SVGIG (reference sequence). CDR3 bases: TGTGCCTGTAGCGGTTACAATGAGCAGTTCTTC. Amino acid sequence: CACSGYNEQFF.